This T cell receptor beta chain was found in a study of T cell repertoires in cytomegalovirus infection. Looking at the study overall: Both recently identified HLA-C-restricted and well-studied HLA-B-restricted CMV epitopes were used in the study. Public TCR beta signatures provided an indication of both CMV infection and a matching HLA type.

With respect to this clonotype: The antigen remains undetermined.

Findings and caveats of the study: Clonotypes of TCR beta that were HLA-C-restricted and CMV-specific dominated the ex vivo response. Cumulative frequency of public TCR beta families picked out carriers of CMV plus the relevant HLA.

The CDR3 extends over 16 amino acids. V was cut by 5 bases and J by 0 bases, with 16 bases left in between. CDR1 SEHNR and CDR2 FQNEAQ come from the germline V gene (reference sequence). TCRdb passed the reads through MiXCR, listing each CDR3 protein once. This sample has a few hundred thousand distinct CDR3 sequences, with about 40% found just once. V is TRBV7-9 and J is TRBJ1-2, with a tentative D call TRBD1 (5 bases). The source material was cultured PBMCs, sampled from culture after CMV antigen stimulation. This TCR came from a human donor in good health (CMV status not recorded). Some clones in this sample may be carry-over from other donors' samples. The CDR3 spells CASSLKGTPANYGYTF. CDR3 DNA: TGTGCCAGCAGCCTAAAGGGGACCCCAGCTAACTATGGCTACACCTTC.